This passage covers 20 T cell receptor beta chains from one sample sequenced in a study of T cells in Graves' hyperthyroidism and ophthalmopathy. Amplification targeted TCR beta CDR3 regions from RNA transcripts. The TCR CDR3 first-round RT-PCR relied on the HTBI primer set. Each CDR3 protein is one row after TCRdb ran MiXCR on the multiplex PCR reads. The table lists some 600,000 distinct CDR3 sequences, roughly 50% of them singletons. Sequenced material: peripheral blood or thyroid tissue (not recorded which). Every receptor here comes from a young woman with Graves' hyperthyroidism.

The sample holds many counts of this clonotype. The V call is TRBV24-1, the J call TRBJ2-5; 7 nucleotides line up with TRBD1. Losses at the gene ends were 0 bases for V and 1 base for J; bases not matched to a gene: 4. Germline CDR1 KGHDR, CDR2 SFDVKD. This CDR3 spans 16 amino acids. In nucleotides, the CDR3 is TGTGCCACCAGTGATTTGAGGACAGGAAGCCAAGAGACCCAGTACTTC. Translated: CATSDLRTGSQETQYF.

The V call is TRBV9, the J call TRBJ2-7, with 12 bases that match TRBD2. The CDR3 loop spans 16 amino acids. Germline CDR1 and CDR2: SGDLS and YYNGEE. Trimming at V came to 0 bases and at J to 3 bases, leaving 4 bases not matched to a gene. The CDR3 coding sequence is TGTGCCAGCAGCGTAGGACTAGCGGGAGATGGCTACGAGCAGTACTTC. It yields the protein CASSVGLAGDGYEQYF.

Note on this clonotype: A read error is possible here, since a much larger clone lies one base away. The chain joins TRBV29-1 to TRBJ2-7, with a tentative D call TRBD1 (5 bases). This CDR3 spans 13 amino acids. Deletions cut 4 bases from V and 3 bases from J, with 13 bases between. CDR1 SQVTM and CDR2 ANQGSEA come from the germline V gene. The CDR3 coding sequence is TGCAGCGTTGGAATTGGACAACACTACGAGCAGTACTTC. This sequence encodes CSVGIGQHYEQYF.

This chain connects TRBV9 to TRBJ1-4; D perhaps matches TRBD1 (5 bases). Trimming removed 3 bases from V and 5 bases from J, with 11 bases in between. Germline V gene lookup returns CDR1 SGDLS and CDR2 YYNGEE. The CDR3 runs 14 residues. CDR3 in amino acids: CASSATVLNEKLFF. CDR3 coding DNA: TGTGCCAGCAGCGCGACAGTCTTGAATGAAAAACTGTTTTTT.

Of note for this clonotype: Because the CDR3 is missing its conserved closing phenylalanine or tryptophan, this is likely a read error. Because the CDR3's place on the DNA is in doubt, the DNA is left out and the CDR3 is given as listed by TCRdb. The chain employs TRBV7-2 and TRBJ1-6; the table's D gene call, TRBD1, was not cross checked with the DNA. The CDR3 is 10 residues long, counting both termini. The germline V gene has CDR1 SGHTA and CDR2 FQGNSA. The CDR3: CASSLRDTIY.

This clonotype was seen many times. The rearrangement links TRBV7-9 to TRBJ2-5; D assignment may be TRBD1 or TRBD2 (5 bases each). V dropped 3 bases and J dropped 3 bases, with 11 bases sitting between them. The CDR3 has 14 amino acids. CDR1 and CDR2 (germline): SEHNR, FQNEAQ (reference sequence). The CDR3 DNA is TGTGCCAGCAGCTTGGGGCGGGCTGAAGAGACCCAGTACTTC. It is translated as CASSLGRAEETQYF. Complete variable domain (other parts from reference TRBV7-9 and TRBJ2-5): DTGVSQNPRHKITKRGQNVTFRCDPISEHNRLYWYRQTLGQGPEFLTYFQNEAQLEKSRLLSDRFSAERPKGSFSTLEIQRTEQGDSAMYLCASSLGRAEETQYFGPGTRLLVL.

The chain has TRBV2 and TRBJ1-1; a weak D match, TRBD1 (5 bases). With 7 bases removed from V and 1 base from J, the gap between germline ends came to 13 bases. CDR3 size: 14 residues. Germline values: CDR1 SNHLY, CDR2 FYNNEI. As DNA, the CDR3 is TGTGCCAGCAAATCCGGGACTGGGAACACTGAAGCTTTCTTT. Amino acids: CASKSGTGNTEAFF.

V and J are TRBV7-2 and TRBJ2-5; 7 bases are a match to TRBD2. V gave up 5 bases and J gave up 4 bases; unmatched junction bases: 13. This CDR3 has 16 residues. Germline assignment: CDR1 SGHTA and CDR2 FQGNSA. CDR3 DNA sequence: TGTGCCAGCAGCCAAGGGAGTGGCGGGAGCGGAGAGACCCAGTACTTC. It is translated as CASSQGSGGSGETQYF.

The V call is TRBV25-1, the J call TRBJ1-1; tentative D call: TRBD1 (5 bases). Germline V gives CDR1 MGHDK, CDR2 SYGVNS. The V gene lost 6 bases and the J gene lost 0 bases, with 11 bases spanning the gap. CDR3 size: 14 residues. CDR3 DNA sequence: TGTGCCAGCAGCCCGTTAGGGGTGAACACTGAAGCTTTCTTT. Encoded protein: CASSPLGVNTEAFF.

This chain links TRBV24-1 with TRBJ1-5; possible D gene TRBD1, 5 bases. The V end was cut by 3 bases, the J end by 4 bases, with 21 bases between. The CDR3 consists of 18 residues. Germline V gene sequence: CDR1 KGHDR, CDR2 SFDVKD. The CDR3 bases are TGTGCCACCAGTGATGATATCGGGGGTTATTCACCGAATCAGCCCCAGCATTTT. Translation gives CATSDDIGGYSPNQPQHF.

This clonotype was counted a few times. The CDR3 loop is CASILGSTEAFF. CDR3 nucleotides: TGTGCCAGCATTCTAGGGAGCACTGAAGCTTTCTTT. V and J are TRBV19 and TRBJ1-1; D is unclear. CDR3 size: 12 residues. Trimming pared 9 bases from V and 4 bases from J, leaving 12 bases between. CDR1 is LNHDA, CDR2 SQIVND, per germline (reference sequence).

In regard to this clonotype: Just one base apart from a much larger clone, this may be a read error. The genes are TRBV6-5 and TRBJ1-1; D is undetermined. The CDR3 loop spans 12 amino acids. Germline CDR1 MNHEY, CDR2 SVGAGI. Here the CDR3 reads CASSPDDTEASF. The DNA for the CDR3 is TGTGCCAGCAGTCCGGACGACACTGAAGCTTCCTTT.

V and J are TRBV20-1 and TRBJ2-7; TRBD2 might be the D (5 bases). CDR1 and CDR2 (germline): DFQATT, SNEGSKA (reference sequence). V dropped 6 bases and J dropped 0 bases, with 9 bases sitting between them. The CDR3 has 12 residues. CDR3 sequence: CSASGGSYEQYF. CDR3 coding DNA: TGCAGTGCGAGCGGCGGCTCCTACGAGCAGTACTTC.

The chain is built from TRBV20-1 and TRBJ2-2; 10 bases align to TRBD2. The CDR3 length is 15 residues. The germline CDR1 and CDR2 sequences are DFQATT and SNEGSKA (reference sequence). The J segment lost 7 bases and the V segment lost 2 bases, leaving 7 bases of the junction unmatched. The CDR3 region is CSARHSGRRDGELFF. The CDR3 bases are TGCAGTGCTAGACATAGCGGGAGGCGGGACGGGGAGCTGTTTTTT.

The chain recombines TRBV15 with TRBJ1-2, with a tentative D call TRBD1 (5 bases). The V end lost 3 bases, the J end lost 8 bases, and 10 bases lay between the germline ends. CDR3 size: 12 residues. CDR1 is LNHNV, CDR2 YYDKDF, per germline (reference sequence). The CDR3 sequence is CATSSARDGYTF. Written as DNA, the CDR3 is TGTGCCACCAGCAGCGCCAGGGACGGCTACACCTTC.

The chain carries TRBV25-1 and TRBJ1-1, with TRBD1 matching over 9 bases. The V and J ends lost 8 bases and 4 bases, in that order; junction bases with no gene match: 8. CDR1 and CDR2 (germline): MGHDK, SYGVNS. The CDR3 length is 14 residues. The CDR3 bases are TGTGCCAGCCGGGTCGGACAGGGGAGCACTGAAGCTTTCTTT. Protein product: CASRVGQGSTEAFF.

This clonotype was found once. V is TRBV25-1 and J is TRBJ2-7, with a possible D match to TRBD2 (6 bases). The germline V and J ends were trimmed by 7 bases and 2 bases, with 9 bases remaining between them. Germline-derived CDR1 and CDR2 are MGHDK and SYGVNS. There are 12 residues in the CDR3. The DNA of the CDR3 is TGTGCCAGCAAGGGACTGCCCTACGAGCAGTACTTC. Its protein is CASKGLPYEQYF.

This clonotype was seen only a few times. V usage is TRBV29-1 and J usage is TRBJ2-7; D is perhaps TRBD1 or TRBD2 (6 bases each). Trimming cost V 1 base and J 2 bases, with 9 bases left between them. The CDR3 totals 13 residues. Germline V gene sequence: CDR1 SQVTM, CDR2 ANQGSEA. This CDR3 reads CSVEAGGPYEQYF. The CDR3 nucleotides are TGCAGCGTTGAAGCCGGGGGCCCCTACGAGCAGTACTTC.

This chain connects TRBV5-1 to TRBJ2-7; D may be TRBD1 or TRBD2 (5 bases each). Germline assignment: CDR1 SGHRS and CDR2 YFSETQ. Trimming removed 2 bases at V and 0 bases at J, with 12 bases between. The length of the CDR3 is 15 residues. DNA of the CDR3: TGCGCCAGCAGCTTCCGGGACGGCAGCTCCTACGAGCAGTACTTC. Its protein is CASSFRDGSSYEQYF.

This chain uses TRBV12-3 or TRBV12-4 with TRBJ2-7; no firm D call. The CDR3 extends over 12 amino acids. V dropped 5 bases and J dropped 2 bases, with 7 bases sitting between them. The CDR3 region is CASSVGAYEQYF. For the CDR3, the DNA is TGTGCCAGCAGTGTGGGCGCCTACGAGCAGTACTTC.